A selection of T cell receptor beta chains follows, all from one sample in a study of cytomegalovirus exposure and HLA in healthy donors. Repertoires were generated with immunoSEQ multiplex PCR, while TCRdb's copy carries only in-frame clones and drops some. The sample has approximately 150,000 clones; 70% to 80% are singletons. The sequenced sample consisted of PBMCs. These receptors all stem from a woman aged 40 to 55 in good health and CMV-seropositive. CDR3s include the opening cysteine and the closing phenylalanine or tryptophan. A D gene is named only where the DNA matches it firmly. Not all rows give a size; the values are once, few, many and, for expanded clones, a class.

clone size: -; D gene: -; J gene: TRBJ1-4; V gene: TRBV25-1; CDR3 protein: CASSPLLSNEKLFF; CDR3 DNA: TGTGCCAGCAGTCCCCTATTAAGTAATGAAAAACTGTTTTTT
clone size: -; D gene: -; J gene: TRBJ1-1; V gene: TRBV7-3; CDR3 protein: CASSSTGNTEAFF; CDR3 DNA: TGTGCCAGCAGCTCTACAGGGAACACTGAAGCTTTCTTT
clone size: -; D gene: -; J gene: TRBJ1-2; V gene: TRBV19; CDR3 protein: CASSRAQGRALSNYGYTF; CDR3 DNA: TGTGCCAGTAGTAGGGCGCAGGGGCGCGCCCTATCTAACTATGGCTACACCTTC
clone size: -; D gene: -; J gene: TRBJ2-3; V gene: TRBV18; CDR3 protein: CASSPGGDGADTQYF; CDR3 DNA: TGTGCCAGCTCACCCGGAGGGGATGGGGCAGATACGCAGTATTTT
clone size: -; D gene: TRBD1; J gene: TRBJ1-3; V gene: TRBV5-1; CDR3 protein: CASSLGTGSNTIYF; CDR3 DNA: TGCGCCAGCAGCCTGGGGACAGGGAGCAACACCATATATTTT
clone size: -; D gene: -; J gene: TRBJ2-1; V gene: TRBV5-1; CDR3 protein: CASSRGGGGSSYNEQFF; CDR3 DNA: TGCGCCAGCAGCAGGGGCGGTGGGGGCAGCTCCTACAATGAGCAGTTCTTC
clone size: once; D gene: -; J gene: TRBJ2-5; V gene: TRBV29-1; CDR3 protein: CSVGWGGRGETQYF; CDR3 DNA: TGCAGCGTCGGGTGGGGAGGCCGGGGGGAGACCCAGTACTTC
clone size: few; D gene: TRBD1; J gene: TRBJ1-4; V gene: TRBV6-6; CDR3 protein: CASSLQGGTNEKLFF; CDR3 DNA: TGTGCCAGCAGTCTTCAGGGGGGAACTAATGAAAAACTGTTTTTT
clone size: -; D gene: TRBD1; J gene: TRBJ2-7; V gene: TRBV7-9; CDR3 protein: CASSPRTGGGYEQYF; CDR3 DNA: TGTGCCAGCAGCCCAAGGACAGGGGGAGGGTACGAGCAGTACTTC
clone size: -; D gene: TRBD1; J gene: TRBJ2-6; V gene: TRBV7-8; CDR3 protein: CASSPPTGTAGANVLTF; CDR3 DNA: TGTGCCAGCAGCCCACCCACAGGGACAGCTGGGGCCAACGTCCTGACTTTC
clone size: -; D gene: -; J gene: TRBJ1-3; V gene: TRBV18; CDR3 protein: CASSQTTVPTGNTIYF; CDR3 DNA: TGTGCCAGCTCACAAACGACAGTTCCCACTGGAAACACCATATATTTT
clone size: few; D gene: TRBD1; J gene: TRBJ2-3; V gene: TRBV6-6; CDR3 protein: CASSPGQGRDTQYF; CDR3 DNA: TGTGCCAGCAGTCCTGGACAGGGTAGAGATACGCAGTATTTT
clone size: once; D gene: TRBD2; J gene: TRBJ2-7; V gene: TRBV27; CDR3 protein: CASSASAGVREQYF; CDR3 DNA: TGTGCCAGCAGTGCGTCAGCGGGAGTTCGCGAGCAGTACTTC
clone size: -; D gene: TRBD2; J gene: TRBJ2-2; V gene: TRBV6-5; CDR3 protein: CASHSGSLPTGELFF; CDR3 DNA: TGTGCCAGCCATAGCGGGAGCCTCCCCACCGGGGAGCTGTTTTTT
clone size: -; D gene: TRBD1; J gene: TRBJ2-6; V gene: TRBV9; CDR3 protein: CASSVRQGGSGANVLTF; CDR3 DNA: TGTGCCAGCAGCGTCAGACAGGGCGGCTCTGGGGCCAACGTCCTGACTTTC
clone size: -; D gene: -; J gene: TRBJ2-1; V gene: TRBV11-1; CDR3 protein: CASSLGGASYNEQFF; CDR3 DNA: TGTGCCAGCAGCTTGGGGGGAGCCTCCTACAATGAGCAGTTCTTC
clone size: -; D gene: -; J gene: TRBJ1-1; V gene: TRBV9; CDR3 protein: CASSVGAVNTEAFF; CDR3 DNA: TGTGCCAGCAGCGTAGGCGCTGTGAACACTGAAGCTTTCTTT
clone size: -; D gene: TRBD2; J gene: TRBJ2-5; V gene: TRBV7-2; CDR3 protein: CASSLGGLGETQYF; CDR3 DNA: TGTGCCAGCAGCTTAGGGGGACTAGGGGAGACCCAGTACTTC
clone size: -; D gene: -; J gene: TRBJ1-5; V gene: TRBV28; CDR3 protein: CASSPLNQPQHF; CDR3 DNA: TGTGCCAGCAGCCCTCTCAATCAGCCCCAGCATTTT
clone size: -; D gene: TRBD2; J gene: TRBJ2-7; V gene: TRBV7-9; CDR3 protein: CASLSGSSYEQYF; CDR3 DNA: TGTGCCAGCCTTAGCGGGAGCTCCTACGAGCAGTACTTC
clone size: -; D gene: -; J gene: TRBJ1-1; V gene: TRBV7-3; CDR3 protein: CASRLTMNTEAFF; CDR3 DNA: TGTGCCAGCAGGCTAACCATGAACACTGAAGCTTTCTTT
clone size: -; D gene: -; J gene: TRBJ1-1; V gene: TRBV5-1; CDR3 protein: CASSLFGGYGTEAFF; CDR3 DNA: TGCGCCAGCAGCTTGTTTGGAGGGTATGGCACTGAAGCTTTCTTT
clone size: -; D gene: -; J gene: TRBJ1-1; V gene: TRBV29-1; CDR3 protein: CSSWGGTNTEAFF; CDR3 DNA: TGCAGCTCCTGGGGGGGAACGAACACTGAAGCTTTCTTT
clone size: once; D gene: TRBD2; J gene: TRBJ2-1; V gene: TRBV19; CDR3 protein: CASSLTSGSPNEQFF; CDR3 DNA: TGTGCCAGTAGTCTTACTAGCGGGAGTCCCAATGAGCAGTTCTTC
clone size: -; D gene: -; J gene: TRBJ2-3; V gene: TRBV4-1; CDR3 protein: CASSQAPGADTQYF; CDR3 DNA: TGCGCCAGCAGCCAAGCTCCCGGGGCAGATACGCAGTATTTT
clone size: -; D gene: TRBD1; J gene: TRBJ2-2; V gene: TRBV19; CDR3 protein: CASSVQGARNTGELFF; CDR3 DNA: TGTGCCAGTAGTGTACAGGGGGCGCGGAACACCGGGGAGCTGTTTTTT
clone size: -; D gene: TRBD1; J gene: TRBJ2-1; V gene: TRBV5-1; CDR3 protein: CASSLGQGINEQFF; CDR3 DNA: TGCGCCAGCAGCTTGGGACAGGGGATCAATGAGCAGTTCTTC
clone size: -; D gene: TRBD1; J gene: TRBJ2-2; V gene: TRBV18; CDR3 protein: CASSLGQGLTGELFF; CDR3 DNA: TGTGCCAGCTCACTGGGACAGGGTCTCACCGGGGAGCTGTTTTTT
clone size: -; D gene: TRBD2; J gene: TRBJ2-1; V gene: TRBV2; CDR3 protein: CASSSELAGVGEQFF; CDR3 DNA: TGTGCCAGCAGTAGTGAACTAGCGGGAGTCGGTGAGCAGTTCTTC
clone size: -; D gene: TRBD1; J gene: TRBJ2-2; V gene: TRBV7-8; CDR3 protein: CASSSGQARSGELFF; CDR3 DNA: TGTGCCAGCAGCTCAGGACAGGCCAGATCCGGGGAGCTGTTTTTT
clone size: -; D gene: -; J gene: TRBJ1-5; V gene: TRBV19; CDR3 protein: CASSRPREVSNQPQHF; CDR3 DNA: TGTGCCAGTAGTCGTCCCAGGGAGGTGAGCAATCAGCCCCAGCATTTT
clone size: -; D gene: -; J gene: TRBJ2-1; V gene: TRBV4-1; CDR3 protein: CASKAFLSSYNEQFF; CDR3 DNA: TGCGCCAGCAAAGCGTTTTTGAGCTCCTACAATGAGCAGTTCTTC
clone size: -; D gene: TRBD1; J gene: TRBJ1-5; V gene: TRBV7-8; CDR3 protein: CASSSDRDKPQHF; CDR3 DNA: TGTGCCAGCAGCTCGGACAGGGATAAGCCCCAGCATTTT
clone size: -; D gene: -; J gene: TRBJ2-6; V gene: TRBV7-9; CDR3 protein: CASSLSAGANVLTF; CDR3 DNA: TGTGCCAGCAGCTTATCTGCTGGGGCCAACGTCCTGACTTTC
clone size: once; D gene: -; J gene: TRBJ2-2; V gene: TRBV27; CDR3 protein: CASSLWGTMTGELFF; CDR3 DNA: TGTGCCAGCAGTTTATGGGGCACCATGACCGGGGAGCTGTTTTTT
clone size: -; D gene: TRBD1; J gene: TRBJ1-2; V gene: TRBV7-9; CDR3 protein: CASALGKGANYGYTF; CDR3 DNA: TGTGCCAGCGCCCTGGGAAAGGGGGCGAACTATGGCTACACCTTC
clone size: once; D gene: TRBD2; J gene: TRBJ2-5; V gene: TRBV7-9; CDR3 protein: CASSDRGRLAGESPETQYF; CDR3 DNA: TGTGCCAGCAGCGACCGTGGAAGACTAGCGGGAGAGTCACCAGAGACCCAGTACTTC
clone size: -; D gene: -; J gene: TRBJ1-4; V gene: TRBV29-1; CDR3 protein: CSVQSSGKLFF; CDR3 DNA: TGCAGCGTTCAGAGTTCAGGGAAGCTGTTTTTT
clone size: -; D gene: TRBD1; J gene: TRBJ1-5; V gene: TRBV28; CDR3 protein: CASSSAGQGGNQPQHF; CDR3 DNA: TGTGCCAGCAGTTCCGCGGGACAGGGGGGCAATCAGCCCCAGCATTTT
clone size: -; D gene: -; J gene: TRBJ1-4; V gene: TRBV30; CDR3 protein: CARGTTNEKLFF; CDR3 DNA: TGTGCCCGGGGGACAACTAATGAAAAACTGTTTTTT
clone size: -; D gene: -; J gene: TRBJ2-1; V gene: TRBV9; CDR3 protein: CASSDAEGDYNEQFF; CDR3 DNA: TGTGCCAGCAGTGATGCAGAAGGGGATTACAATGAGCAGTTCTTC
clone size: -; D gene: -; J gene: TRBJ2-7; V gene: TRBV2; CDR3 protein: CASSPWTALSGLEQYF; CDR3 DNA: TGTGCCAGCAGCCCATGGACAGCCTTAAGCGGCCTCGAGCAGTACTTC
clone size: -; D gene: -; J gene: TRBJ2-1; V gene: TRBV5-1; CDR3 protein: CASSFSRGHNEQFF; CDR3 DNA: TGCGCCAGCAGCTTCAGCAGGGGCCACAATGAGCAGTTCTTC
clone size: -; D gene: TRBD2; J gene: TRBJ2-1; V gene: TRBV18; CDR3 protein: CASSPGLAGVVYEQFF; CDR3 DNA: TGTGCCAGCTCCCCCGGACTAGCGGGAGTGGTATATGAGCAGTTCTTC
clone size: -; D gene: -; J gene: TRBJ2-7; V gene: TRBV7-9; CDR3 protein: CASSGGTVGYEQYF; CDR3 DNA: TGTGCCAGCAGCGGAGGGACAGTAGGCTACGAGCAGTACTTC
clone size: -; D gene: TRBD1; J gene: TRBJ2-1; V gene: TRBV28; CDR3 protein: CASSLWTGGDYNEQFF; CDR3 DNA: TGTGCCAGCAGTTTGTGGACAGGGGGTGACTACAATGAGCAGTTCTTC
clone size: -; D gene: -; J gene: TRBJ2-3; V gene: TRBV5-1; CDR3 protein: CASSETSSGDTQYF; CDR3 DNA: TGCGCCAGCAGCGAGACTAGTTCAGGAGATACGCAGTATTTT
clone size: -; D gene: -; J gene: TRBJ2-1; V gene: TRBV5-1; CDR3 protein: CASSLGSYNEQFF; CDR3 DNA: TGCGCCAGCAGCCTCGGGTCCTACAATGAGCAGTTCTTC
clone size: -; D gene: -; J gene: TRBJ1-4; V gene: TRBV5-1; CDR3 protein: CASSRTQRGLYNIEKLFF; CDR3 DNA: TGCGCCAGCAGCCGGACCCAAAGGGGTCTTTATAACATTGAAAAACTGTTTTTT
clone size: -; D gene: -; J gene: TRBJ2-1; V gene: TRBV12-2; CDR3 protein: CASRPLAGASNEQFF; CDR3 DNA: TGTGCAAGTCGCCCACTAGCGGGAGCGTCCAATGAGCAGTTCTTC
clone size: -; D gene: TRBD1; J gene: TRBJ1-1; V gene: TRBV19; CDR3 protein: CASTLSQGAATEAFF; CDR3 DNA: TGTGCCAGTACCCTATCCCAGGGGGCGGCCACTGAAGCTTTCTTT
clone size: -; D gene: -; J gene: TRBJ2-1; V gene: TRBV5-1; CDR3 protein: CASRLNPPGLVTDEQFF; CDR3 DNA: TGCGCCAGCAGGCTAAACCCGCCGGGACTCGTAACGGATGAGCAGTTCTTC
clone size: once; D gene: -; J gene: TRBJ2-1; V gene: TRBV28; CDR3 protein: CASFRSYNEQFF; CDR3 DNA: TGTGCCAGCTTTCGCTCCTACAATGAGCAGTTCTTC
clone size: once; D gene: -; J gene: TRBJ1-2; V gene: TRBV6-5; CDR3 protein: CASSYSSGYYGYTF; CDR3 DNA: TGTGCCAGCAGTTACTCCTCGGGGTACTATGGCTACACCTTC
clone size: -; D gene: -; J gene: TRBJ2-7; V gene: TRBV7-2; CDR3 protein: CASSLAVPVHEQYF; CDR3 DNA: TGTGCCAGCAGCTTAGCCGTGCCGGTGCACGAGCAGTACTTC